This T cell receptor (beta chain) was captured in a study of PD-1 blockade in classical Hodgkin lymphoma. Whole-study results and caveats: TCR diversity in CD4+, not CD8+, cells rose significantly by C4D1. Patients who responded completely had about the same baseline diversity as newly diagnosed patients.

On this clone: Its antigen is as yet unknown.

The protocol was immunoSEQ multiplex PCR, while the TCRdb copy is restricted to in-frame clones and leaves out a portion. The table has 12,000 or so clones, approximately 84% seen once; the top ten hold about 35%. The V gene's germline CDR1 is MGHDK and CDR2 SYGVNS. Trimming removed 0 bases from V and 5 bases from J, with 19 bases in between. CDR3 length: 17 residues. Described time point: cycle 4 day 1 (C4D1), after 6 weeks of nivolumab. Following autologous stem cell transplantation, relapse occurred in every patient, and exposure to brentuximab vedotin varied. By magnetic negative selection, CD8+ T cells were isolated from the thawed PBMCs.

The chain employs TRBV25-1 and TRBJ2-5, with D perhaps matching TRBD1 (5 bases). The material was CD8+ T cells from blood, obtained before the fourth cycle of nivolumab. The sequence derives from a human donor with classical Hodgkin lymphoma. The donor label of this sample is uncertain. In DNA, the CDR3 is TGTGCCAGCAGTGAATATGCTGGGGCTAGTGAGTCGGAGACCCAGTACTTC. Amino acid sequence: CASSEYAGASESETQYF.